This TCR beta chain was recovered during a study of cytomegalovirus exposure and HLA in healthy donors. Primers included in the PCR were 60 Vbeta and 13 Jbeta primers. Method: immunoSEQ multiplex PCR; TCRdb's copy keeps in-frame clones and lacks some. Found here are 100,000 to 120,000 clones, roughly 80% of them singletons; the top ten hold 6.5% to 8.5%. The study, taken as a whole, reports: Excluded: some indistinguishable V segments such as TRBV6-2 and TRBV6-3.

This CDR3 is built from 16 residues. The V gene's germline CDR1 is MGHRA and CDR2 YSYEKL. V was clipped by 5 bases and J by 7 bases; unmatched bases: 10. A note on this clone: What it recognizes is unknown.

The V and J genes are TRBV4-1 and TRBJ1-6; TRBD1 agrees at 8 bases. The sample comprised PBMCs. The sequence was collected from a man aged 25 to 40 in good health and CMV-seropositive. The CDR3 spells CASSVHPRGRNSPLHF. The CDR3 DNA reads as TGCGCCAGCAGCGTCCACCCCAGGGGGCGGAATTCACCCCTCCACTTT.